The 3 T cell receptor beta chains reported below all come from one sample, sequenced in a study of cytomegalovirus exposure and HLA in healthy donors. Researchers ran the PCR with 60 Vbeta and 13 Jbeta primers. Measured with immunoSEQ multiplex PCR; TCRdb has only the in-frame clones, and not every one. The table shows some 120,000 clones, with more than 65% occurring only once. Input material: PBMCs. The receptor source for this set is a man between 18 and 35 years old in good health and CMV-seronegative.

This clone was seen only a few times. DNA for the CDR3: TGCGCCAGCAGTGACAAGAACACTGAAGCTTTCTTT. It specifies CASSDKNTEAFF. The rearrangement joins TRBV10-1 to TRBJ1-1; D uncertain. The CDR3 is made up of 12 amino acids. The germline gives CDR1 WNHNN, CDR2 SYGVQD (reference sequence). V lost 3 bases, J lost 1 base, and 3 bases lay in between.

This chain uses TRBV5-6 with TRBJ2-5; perhaps TRBD1 as D (6 bases). The J call may be mistaken, given a closer DNA end match to TRBJ2-7. The CDR3 covers 16 residues. Germline values: CDR1 SGHDT, CDR2 YYEEEE. CDR3 residues: CASSLGGPLLSSEQYF. In nucleotides, the CDR3 is TGTGCCAGCAGCTTAGGGGGACCCCTACTGAGTAGCGAGCAGTACTTC.

This clone was detected only once. The chain uses TRBV7-8 and TRBJ1-6; 12 bases are shared with TRBD1. The germline gives CDR1 SGHVS, CDR2 FQNEAQ. The CDR3 has 21 amino acids. Trimming removed 1 base from V and 5 bases from J; junction bases left unmatched: 15. The CDR3 region has the DNA TGTGCCAGCAGCTTAGATAGCCTGGGGACAGGGGGCGCTCCCGATAATTCACCCCTCCACTTT. Amino acid sequence: CASSLDSLGTGGAPDNSPLHF.